Each of the 17 T cell receptor beta chains below was sequenced from the same sample in a study of blood T cell repertoires in COVID-19. Clones were read by immunoSEQ multiplex PCR, and TCRdb kept only the in-frame ones, dropping some. The data hold about 150,000 clones, with 76% observed a single time. The sequenced sample was peripheral blood. The receptor set was obtained from a woman of 80 years or more with acute or convalescent COVID-19.

In its sample, this clone was seen a few times. The rearrangement joins TRBV30 to TRBJ1-5, with D possibly TRBD1 on 5 matching bases. CDR1 and CDR2 from the germline V gene are GTSNPN and SVGIG (reference sequence). This CDR3 comprises 14 residues. Trimming took off 0 bases at V and 7 bases at J, with 13 bases between the two ends. CDR3 amino acids: CAWSVTGVKQPQHF. Written as DNA, the CDR3 is TGTGCCTGGAGTGTTACGGGGGTTAAGCAGCCCCAGCATTTT.

The rearrangement links TRBV4-1 to TRBJ1-5; D is possibly TRBD1 (6 bases). V was pared by 1 base and J by 5 bases, with 12 bases between. Germline CDR1 MGHRA, CDR2 YSYEKL. CDR3 length: 15 amino acids. The DNA of the CDR3 is TGCGCCAGCAGCCAAGGGGGGCGCTCGGATCAGCCCCAGCATTTT. Its translation: CASSQGGRSDQPQHF.

The J gene is TRBJ1-2, the V gene TRBV4-3; the D gene is possibly TRBD1 (5 bases). This CDR3 is 16 amino acids long. Per the germline V gene, CDR1 is LGHNA and CDR2 is YSLEER. Trimming shortened V by 2 bases and J by 1 base, and 14 bases separated the two germline ends. CDR3 protein: CASSQNPADSNYGYTF. The CDR3 DNA follows: TGCGCCAGCAGCCAAAATCCGGCCGACAGTAACTATGGCTACACCTTC.

Points on this clone: Since the CDR3 does not end with the conserved phenylalanine or tryptophan, this likely comes from a read error. Because the CDR3's place on the DNA is in doubt, the DNA is left out and the CDR3 is given as listed by TCRdb. The V call is TRBV21-1, the J call TRBJ1-2; the table's D call TRBD1 went unverified against the DNA. TRBV21-1 represents a pseudogene. The CDR3 extends over 12 residues, inclusive of both ends. CDR3: CASSKPPGQGIP.

The CDR3 region is CASSMTGVGNYGYTF. The CDR3 DNA sequence: TGTGCCAGCAGTATGACAGGGGTCGGTAACTATGGCTACACCTTC. The rearrangement joins TRBV6-5 to TRBJ1-2, with TRBD1 matching over 8 bases. Trimming cost V 5 bases and J 1 base; bases outside gene matches: 6. This CDR3 contains 15 residues. Germline loops: CDR1 MNHEY, CDR2 SVGAGI.

Only one count was recorded for this clone. This sequence joins TRBV30 and TRBJ1-1; possibly TRBD1 for D (6 bases). This CDR3 is 14 amino acids long. The germline CDR1 and CDR2 sequences are GTSNPN and SVGIG (reference sequence). Deletions cut 0 bases from V and 5 bases from J, with 13 bases between. CDR3 residues: CAWSVGGARTEAFF. The DNA for the CDR3 is TGTGCCTGGAGTGTGGGGGGGGCTAGGACTGAAGCTTTCTTT.

The chain is built from TRBV24-1 and TRBJ2-1; D may be TRBD1 (6 bases). This CDR3 has 22 amino acids. CDR1 KGHDR and CDR2 SFDVKD come from the germline V gene. V was trimmed by 1 base and J by 6 bases, leaving 33 bases between them. The DNA of the CDR3 is TGTGCCACCAGTGATTTTAAGGGCAGGGGCCATCTAGGAGTTGGAGAATGCAATGAGCAGTTCTTC. Its protein is CATSDFKGRGHLGVGECNEQFF.

This sequence joins TRBV3-1 (or the pseudogene TRBV3-2) and TRBJ2-5, with TRBD2 identical over 13 bases. The CDR3 extends over 16 amino acids. V shed 3 bases and J 4 bases; nucleotides not matched to a gene: 5. Germline lookup yields CDR1 LGHDT and CDR2 YNNKEL (reference sequence). CDR3 in DNA: TGTGCCAGCAGCCACCGGACTAGCGGGAGCGGAGAGACCCAGTACTTC. Protein product: CASSHRTSGSGETQYF.

V is TRBV30 and J is TRBJ1-1; maybe TRBD1 (6 bases). Trimming cost V 2 bases and J 3 bases, with 19 bases left between them. The CDR3 has 16 residues. Looked up from germline, CDR1 is GTSNPN and CDR2 is SVGIG (reference sequence). The CDR3 nucleotides are TGTGCCTGGAGTCCTATTAACAGGGTTTTAGACACTGAAGCTTTCTTT. Translating gives CAWSPINRVLDTEAFF.

The rearrangement uses TRBV9 and TRBJ2-1; the D gene is possibly TRBD2 (5 bases). CDR1 and CDR2 from the germline V gene are SGDLS and YYNGEE. The CDR3 spans 13 residues. Trimming stripped 4 bases from V and 7 bases from J, with 12 bases between. CDR3 coding DNA: TGTGCCAGCAGCTTGACCCGCGGGAATGAGCAGTTCTTC. It codes for CASSLTRGNEQFF. The full variable domain, completed using reference TRBV9 and TRBJ2-1, is DSGVTQTPKHLITATGQRVTLRCSPRSGDLSVYWYQQSLDQGLQFLIQYYNGEERAKGNILERFSAQQFPDLHSELNLSSLELGDSALYFCASSLTRGNEQFFGPGTRLTVL.

CDR3 bases: TGTGCCAGCTCACCAGGGCAATTCTTGTACTTC. Protein product: CASSPGQFLYF. The rearrangement uses TRBV18 and TRBJ2-7; unclear D gene. The CDR3 is 11 amino acids. With 2 bases removed from V and 12 bases from J, the gap between germline ends came to 11 bases. Germline assignment: CDR1 KGHSH and CDR2 LQKENI.

In its sample, this clone was seen a few times. CDR3 nucleotides: TGTGCCAGCAGTTTTCCCTACGGAGGAAGAGGGAATCAGCCCCAGCATTTT. It yields the protein CASSFPYGGRGNQPQHF. The rearrangement links TRBV28 to TRBJ1-5; no clear D gene. The CDR3 runs to 17 residues. From germline, CDR1 is MDHEN and CDR2 SYDVKM. The V end lost 3 bases, the J end lost 4 bases, and 19 bases lay between the germline ends. The full variable domain, rest sourced from reference TRBV28 and TRBJ1-5, is DVKVTQSSRYLVKRTGEKVFLECVQDMDHENMFWYRQDPGLGLRLIYFSYDVKMKEKGDIPEGYSVSREKKERFSLILESASTNQTSMYLCASSFPYGGRGNQPQHFGDGTRLSIL.

This chain connects TRBV7-2 to TRBJ1-4; 9 nucleotides align to TRBD1. Germline values: CDR1 SGHTA, CDR2 FQGNSA. The CDR3 sequence is 17 residues long. The V segment lost 1 base and the J segment 7 bases; nucleotides outside the gene matches: 10. The CDR3 DNA reads as TGTGCCAGCAGCTTAGGGGACAGGGCTAGGCTCACTGAAAAACTGTTTTTT. It codes for CASSLGDRARLTEKLFF.

This chain links TRBV6-6 with TRBJ1-6; D ambiguous. V was clipped by 7 bases and J by 6 bases, with 7 bases between them. CDR1 and CDR2 from the germline V gene are MNHNY and SVGAGI (reference sequence). The CDR3 has 12 amino acids. CDR3 protein: CASKYTNSPLHF. CDR3 DNA sequence: TGTGCCAGCAAGTACACTAATTCACCCCTCCACTTT.

V is TRBV11-1 and J is TRBJ2-5; TRBD2 matches 11 bases. This CDR3 region has 16 residues. CDR1 and CDR2 from the germline V gene are SGHAT and FQDESV (reference sequence). The V and J ends lost 1 base and 3 bases, in that order; junction bases with no gene match: 4. The CDR3 spells CASSLGSGGVEETQYF. CDR3 nucleotide sequence: TGTGCCAGCAGCTTAGGTAGCGGGGGGGTAGAAGAGACCCAGTACTTC.

This rearrangement joins TRBV7-9 to TRBJ2-5; TRBD2 agrees at 8 bases. The CDR3 has 15 residues. CDR1 and CDR2 from the germline V gene are SEHNR and FQNEAQ (reference sequence). V shed 1 base, J shed 1 base, and the junction held 2 bases outside the gene matches. The CDR3 DNA sequence: TGTGCCAGCAGCTTAGTACTAGCGGTCCAAGAGACCCAGTACTTC. It translates to CASSLVLAVQETQYF.

There are a few counts of this clone. The chain combines TRBV19 with TRBJ1-2, with D possibly TRBD1 on 6 matching bases. Trimming pared 5 bases from V and 3 bases from J, leaving 16 bases between. The length of the CDR3 is 15 residues. CDR1 is LNHDA and CDR2 is SQIVND in the germline V gene (reference sequence). CDR3 region: CASSPQSTGHYGYTF. The DNA of the CDR3 is TGTGCCAGTAGTCCCCAGAGTACAGGGCACTATGGCTACACCTTC.